This section outlines one T cell receptor (beta chain) sequence together with its context. The data are from a study of blood T cell repertoires in COVID-19. V was pared by 6 bases and J by 0 bases, with 6 bases between. This CDR3 has 11 residues. Germline CDR1 is DFQATT and CDR2 is SNEGSKA (reference sequence). Assay: immunoSEQ multiplex PCR; the TCRdb copy retains only in-frame clones and omits some. The data contain roughly 25,000 clones, around two thirds of them singletons. This sequence joins TRBV20-1 and TRBJ2-7; possible D gene TRBD2, 5 bases. The specimen was peripheral blood. The source is a man in his sixties with active or convalescent COVID-19. In nucleotides, the CDR3 is TGCAGTGCCCGGGACTCCTACGAGCAGTACTTC. Translating it yields CSARDSYEQYF.